The present entry profiles one T cell receptor beta chain with its context. The CDR3 sequence is 15 residues long. V was shortened by 5 bases and J by 3 bases, with 17 bases between the two germline ends. Germline V gives CDR1 MNHEY, CDR2 SVGEGT. This entry belongs to a study of blood T cell repertoires in COVID-19. Some clones are missing from TCRdb's copy, which holds only in-frame ones; the method was immunoSEQ multiplex PCR. The sample holds hundreds of thousands of clones, roughly 92% seen once. The TCR was taken from a man between 60 and 70 years old with COVID-19, enrolled during active disease. This sequence joins TRBV6-2 or TRBV6-3 and TRBJ2-7, with D possibly TRBD2 on 5 matching bases. Sample: peripheral blood. The CDR3 DNA sequence: TGTGCCAGCAGTAACCGGCTAGCAGCGATCTACGAGCAGTACTTC. It codes for CASSNRLAAIYEQYF.